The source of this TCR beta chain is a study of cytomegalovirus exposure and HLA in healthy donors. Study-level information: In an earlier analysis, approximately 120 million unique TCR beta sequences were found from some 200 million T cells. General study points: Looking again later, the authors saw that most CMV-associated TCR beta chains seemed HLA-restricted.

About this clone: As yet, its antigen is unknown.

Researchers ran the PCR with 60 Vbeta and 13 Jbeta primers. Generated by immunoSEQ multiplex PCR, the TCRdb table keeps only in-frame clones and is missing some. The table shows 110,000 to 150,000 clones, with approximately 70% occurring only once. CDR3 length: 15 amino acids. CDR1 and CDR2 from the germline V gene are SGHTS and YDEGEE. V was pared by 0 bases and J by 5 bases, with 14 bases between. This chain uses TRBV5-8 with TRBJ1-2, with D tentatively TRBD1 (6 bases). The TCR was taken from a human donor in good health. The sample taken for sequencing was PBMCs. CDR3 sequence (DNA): TGTGCCAGCAGCTTGGTATCAGGGGTCCCATATGGCTACACCTTC. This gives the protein CASSLVSGVPYGYTF. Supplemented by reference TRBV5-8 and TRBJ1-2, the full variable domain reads EAGVTQSPTHLIKTRGQQATLRCSPISGHTSVYWYQQALGLGLQFLLWYDEGEERNRGNFPPRFSGRQFPNYSSELNVNALELEDSALYLCASSLVSGVPYGYTFGSGTRLTVV.